The 15 T cell receptor beta chains below come from one sample, sequenced in a study of T cell responses to AZD1222 COVID-19 vaccine. Using immunoSEQ multiplex PCR, the repertoire was profiled, and TCRdb retains in-frame clones only, with some absent. This sample has about 150,000 clones, with about 91% found just once. The material sequenced was peripheral blood, taken on day 0 of AZD1222 vaccination. The source is an adult in good health.

This clone came up a few times. The V gene is TRBV19, the J gene TRBJ1-2; no definite D call. Germline values: CDR1 LNHDA, CDR2 SQIVND (reference sequence). CDR3 length: 15 residues. V dropped 0 bases and J dropped 3 bases, with 11 bases sitting between them. CDR3 sequence (DNA): TGTGCCAGTAGTATAGAAGGGAGGAAGGACTATGGCTACACCTTC. It encodes CASSIEGRKDYGYTF.

The chain recombines TRBV30 with TRBJ2-3; possibly TRBD1 or TRBD2 for D (5 bases each). Trimming pared 0 bases from V and 9 bases from J, leaving 13 bases between. This CDR3 has 13 amino acids. The V gene's germline CDR1 is GTSNPN and CDR2 SVGIG (reference sequence). This chain's CDR3 is CAWSVRGRDTQYF. CDR3 in DNA: TGTGCCTGGAGTGTACGGGGCCGAGACACGCAGTATTTT.

In DNA form, the CDR3 reads TGTGCCAGCAGCCAAGATGGCAGGGGCCCCTACGAGCAGTACTTC. This gives the protein CASSQDGRGPYEQYF. The chain carries TRBV3-1 (or the pseudogene TRBV3-2) and TRBJ2-7, with TRBD1 as a possible D gene (6 bases). The germline V and J ends were trimmed by 0 bases and 2 bases, with 11 bases remaining between them. This CDR3 region has 15 residues. The germline V gene encodes CDR1 LGHDT and CDR2 YNNKEL (reference sequence).

The chain uses TRBV12-5 and TRBJ1-1; the D gene is possibly TRBD1 (5 bases). CDR3 length equals 14 residues. V was shortened by 4 bases and J by 5 bases, with 14 bases between the two germline ends. Germline CDR1 and CDR2: LGHNT and FRNRAP. The CDR3 is CASGSPGEGTEAFF. Here the CDR3 DNA reads TGTGCTAGTGGTTCTCCGGGCGAGGGGACTGAAGCTTTCTTT.

The chain has TRBV6-5 and TRBJ2-7; 7 nucleotides agree with TRBD2. Per germline, CDR1 MNHEY and CDR2 SVGAGI. The V and J ends lost 7 bases and 0 bases, in that order; junction bases with no gene match: 6. The CDR3 extends over 14 amino acids. CDR3 sequence reads: CASTVSGNSYEQYF. The CDR3 bases are TGTGCCAGCACCGTAAGCGGGAACTCCTACGAGCAGTACTTC.

V and J are TRBV9 and TRBJ2-1, with 9 nucleotides matching TRBD2. V was clipped by 4 bases and J by 3 bases; unmatched bases: 8. The germline V gene encodes CDR1 SGDLS and CDR2 YYNGEE. This CDR3 is 16 amino acids long. The CDR3 DNA is TGTGCCAGCAGCCCTCTAGTAGCGGGGGTCTACAATGAGCAGTTCTTC. Translating gives CASSPLVAGVYNEQFF. Drawing the rest from reference TRBV9 and TRBJ2-1, the complete variable domain is DSGVTQTPKHLITATGQRVTLRCSPRSGDLSVYWYQQSLDQGLQFLIQYYNGEERAKGNILERFSAQQFPDLHSELNLSSLELGDSALYFCASSPLVAGVYNEQFFGPGTRLTVL.

V is TRBV5-1 and J is TRBJ1-1, with TRBD1 matching 9 bases. CDR3 size: 17 residues. The germline V gene has CDR1 SGHRS and CDR2 YFSETQ. The junction had 21 bases not matched to a gene; V was cut back by 4 bases and J by 11 bases. As DNA, the CDR3 is TGCGCCAGCAGCCCCTTCGGGACAGGGACCCTGGCCCTTCCGGCTTTCTTT. Translated, it gives CASSPFGTGTLALPAFF.

The gene calls are TRBV28 and TRBJ1-5; 7 nucleotides agree with TRBD1. This CDR3 contains 13 residues. V dropped 6 bases and J dropped 9; count of bases not matched to a gene: 8. Germline CDR1 is MDHEN and CDR2 is SYDVKM. In DNA, the CDR3 is TGTGCCAGCAGCCCAGGGGGGGAACGGCCCCAGCATTTT. This codes for CASSPGGERPQHF.

The genes are TRBV3-1 (or the pseudogene TRBV3-2) and TRBJ1-1; weak D call: TRBD1 (5 bases). Trimming left V 4 bases short and J 2 bases short, with 11 bases between. This CDR3 comprises 14 residues. The germline V gene encodes CDR1 LGHDT and CDR2 YNNKEL (reference sequence). CDR3 nucleotide sequence: TGTGCCAGCAGCCGGACTGACAGTAACACTGAAGCTTTCTTT. It translates to CASSRTDSNTEAFF.

This chain joins TRBV30 and TRBJ2-1, with 11 bases lining up with TRBD2. CDR3 length: 14 amino acids. Germline CDR1 and CDR2: GTSNPN and SVGIG (reference sequence). Trimming removed 8 bases from V and 6 bases from J; junction bases left unmatched: 9. CDR3 residues: CAGSSGGLGNEQFF. CDR3 DNA: TGTGCCGGCTCTAGCGGGGGGCTCGGCAATGAGCAGTTCTTC.

This clone was detected once. V usage is TRBV5-1 and J usage is TRBJ1-2; D might be TRBD1 (5 bases). The CDR3 runs to 15 residues. With 0 bases removed from V and 4 bases from J, the gap between germline ends came to 13 bases. The germline V gene encodes CDR1 SGHRS and CDR2 YFSETQ. In DNA, the CDR3 is TGCGCCAGCAGCTTGGACCCGACAGCTACCTATGGCTACACCTTC. Amino acids: CASSLDPTATYGYTF.

This chain joins TRBV4-3 and TRBJ1-1; 7 positions agree with TRBD1. The CDR3 length is 17 residues. Germline V lookup: CDR1 LGHNA, CDR2 YSLEER. The V segment lost 4 bases and the J segment 11 bases; nucleotides outside the gene matches: 22. The CDR3 loop reads CASSLMGFEGGALQAFF. CDR3 sequence (DNA): TGCGCCAGCAGCCTAATGGGTTTCGAAGGGGGCGCCTTGCAGGCTTTCTTT.

The chain recombines TRBV19 with TRBJ2-3, with 7 nucleotides matching TRBD2. Per the germline V gene, CDR1 is LNHDA and CDR2 is SQIVND (reference sequence). After removal of 8 bases from V and 0 bases from J, the junction contained 5 bases not matched to a gene. This CDR3 contains 14 residues. The CDR3 DNA is TGTGCCAGTTCTACTAGCGCAAGCACAGATACGCAGTATTTT. Protein: CASSTSASTDTQYF.

The V and J genes are TRBV7-9 and TRBJ2-7; 10 positions match TRBD1. Germline V gene data show CDR1 as SEHNR and CDR2 as FQNEAQ (reference sequence). This CDR3 contains 14 residues. Trimming removed 8 bases from V and 4 bases from J; junction bases left unmatched: 8. DNA of the CDR3: TGTGCCAGCGGCGGAGGGACAGGGGCGTACGAGCAGTACTTC. Translating gives CASGGGTGAYEQYF.

J is TRBJ1-5 and V is TRBV19; 11 nucleotides agree with TRBD1. CDR3 length: 16 residues. Germline V CDR1 and CDR2: LNHDA, SQIVND (reference sequence). After removal of 5 bases from V and 1 base from J, the junction contained 4 bases not matched to a gene. CDR3 nucleotide sequence: TGTGCCAGTAGTTGGACAGGGGGCGGGAGCAATCAGCCCCAGCATTTT. It yields the protein CASSWTGGGSNQPQHF.